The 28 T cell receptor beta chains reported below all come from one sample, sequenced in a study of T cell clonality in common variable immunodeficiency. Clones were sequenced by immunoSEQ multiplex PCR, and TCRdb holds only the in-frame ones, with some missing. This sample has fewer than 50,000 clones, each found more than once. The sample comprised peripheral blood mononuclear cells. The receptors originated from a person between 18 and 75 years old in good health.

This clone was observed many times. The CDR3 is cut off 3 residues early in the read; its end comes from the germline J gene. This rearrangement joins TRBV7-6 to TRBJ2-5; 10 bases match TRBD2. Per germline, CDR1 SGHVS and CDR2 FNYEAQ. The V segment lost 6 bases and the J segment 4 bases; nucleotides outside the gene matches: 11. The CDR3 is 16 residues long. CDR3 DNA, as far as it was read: TGTGCCAGCAGTTCCATTCAGCGGGGGGGTGGAGAGACC. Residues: CASSSIQRGGGET. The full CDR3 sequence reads CASSSIQRGGGETQYF.

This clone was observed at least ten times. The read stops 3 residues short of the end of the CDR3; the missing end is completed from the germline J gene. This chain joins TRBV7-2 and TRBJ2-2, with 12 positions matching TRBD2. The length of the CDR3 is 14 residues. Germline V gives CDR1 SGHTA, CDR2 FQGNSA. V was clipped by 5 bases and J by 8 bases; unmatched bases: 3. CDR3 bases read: TGTGCCAGCAGCGCAGGGACTAGCGGGGGGGAG. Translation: CASSAGTSGGE. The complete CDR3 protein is CASSAGTSGGELFF.

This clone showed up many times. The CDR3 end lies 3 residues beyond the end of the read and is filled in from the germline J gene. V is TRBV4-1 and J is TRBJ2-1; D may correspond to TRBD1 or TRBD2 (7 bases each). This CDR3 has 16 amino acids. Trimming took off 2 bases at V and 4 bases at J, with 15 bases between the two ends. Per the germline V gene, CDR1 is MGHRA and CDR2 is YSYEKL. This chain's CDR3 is CASSQPGRGLYNEQFF. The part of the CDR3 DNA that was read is TGCGCCAGCAGCCAACCAGGGAGGGGGCTATACAATGAG.

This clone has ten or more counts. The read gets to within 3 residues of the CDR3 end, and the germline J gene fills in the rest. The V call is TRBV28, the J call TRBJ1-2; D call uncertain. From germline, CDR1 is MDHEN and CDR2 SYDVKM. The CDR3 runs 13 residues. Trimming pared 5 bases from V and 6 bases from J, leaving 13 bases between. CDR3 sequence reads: CASSPSIFDGYTF. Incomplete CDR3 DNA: TGTGCCAGCAGTCCCAGTATTTTTGATGGC.

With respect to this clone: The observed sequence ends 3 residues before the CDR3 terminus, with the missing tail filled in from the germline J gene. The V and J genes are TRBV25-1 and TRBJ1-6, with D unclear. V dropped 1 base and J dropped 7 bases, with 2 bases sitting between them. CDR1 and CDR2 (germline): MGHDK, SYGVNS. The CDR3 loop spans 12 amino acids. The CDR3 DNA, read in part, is TGTGCCAGCAGTGAATCGAATTCACCC. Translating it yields CASSESNSP. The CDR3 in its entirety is CASSESNSPLHF.

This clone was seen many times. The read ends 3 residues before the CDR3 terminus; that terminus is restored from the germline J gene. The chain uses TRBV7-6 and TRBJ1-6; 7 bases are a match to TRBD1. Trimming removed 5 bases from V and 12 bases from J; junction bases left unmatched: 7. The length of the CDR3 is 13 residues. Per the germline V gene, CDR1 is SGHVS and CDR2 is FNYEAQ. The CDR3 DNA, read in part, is TGTGCCAGCAGCCCTCATACAGGGGAACCC. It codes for CASSPHTGEP. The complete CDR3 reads CASSPHTGEPLHF.

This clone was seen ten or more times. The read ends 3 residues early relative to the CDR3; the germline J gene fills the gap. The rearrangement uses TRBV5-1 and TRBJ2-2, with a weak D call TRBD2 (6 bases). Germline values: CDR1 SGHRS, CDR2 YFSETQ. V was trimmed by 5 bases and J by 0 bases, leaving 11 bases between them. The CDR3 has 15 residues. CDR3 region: CASRGVAANTGELFF. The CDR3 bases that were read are TGCGCCAGCAGGGGGGTAGCGGCGAACACCGGGGAG.

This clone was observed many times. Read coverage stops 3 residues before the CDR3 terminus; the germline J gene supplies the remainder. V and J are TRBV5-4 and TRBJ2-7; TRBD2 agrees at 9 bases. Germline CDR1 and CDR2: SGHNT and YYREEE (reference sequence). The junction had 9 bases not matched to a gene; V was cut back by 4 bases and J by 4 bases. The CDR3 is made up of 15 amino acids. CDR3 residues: CASSLGVAGEYEQYF. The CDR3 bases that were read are TGTGCCAGCAGCCTTGGAGTAGCGGGAGAGTACGAG.

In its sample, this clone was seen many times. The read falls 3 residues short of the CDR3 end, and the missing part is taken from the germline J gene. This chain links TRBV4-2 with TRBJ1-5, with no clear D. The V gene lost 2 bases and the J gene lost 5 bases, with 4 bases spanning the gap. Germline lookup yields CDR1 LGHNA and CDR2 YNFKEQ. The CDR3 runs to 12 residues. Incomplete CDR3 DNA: TGTGCCAGCAGCCAACCTGATCAGCCC. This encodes CASSQPDQP. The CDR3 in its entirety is CASSQPDQPQHF.

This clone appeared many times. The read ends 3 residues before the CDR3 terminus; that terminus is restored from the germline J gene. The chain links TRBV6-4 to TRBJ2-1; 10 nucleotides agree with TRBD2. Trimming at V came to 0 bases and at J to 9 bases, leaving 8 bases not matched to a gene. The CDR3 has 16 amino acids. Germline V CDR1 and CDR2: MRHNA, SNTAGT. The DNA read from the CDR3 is TGTGCCAGCAGTGACTCGGCTAGCGGGGGTGAGGGTGAG. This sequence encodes CASSDSASGGEGE. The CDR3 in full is CASSDSASGGEGEQFF.

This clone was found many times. The DNA read from the CDR3 is TGTGCCAGCAGCCCAAGGACTAGCGGGGACAATGAG. Translated, it gives CASSPRTSGDNE. The CDR3 in its entirety is CASSPRTSGDNEQFF. The chain joins TRBV7-9 to TRBJ2-1; 12 bases match TRBD2. The read falls 3 residues short of the CDR3 end, and the missing part is taken from the germline J gene. Germline V CDR1 and CDR2: SEHNR, FQNEAQ (reference sequence). CDR3 length: 15 amino acids. With V trimmed by 5 bases and J by 5 bases, 4 bases remained unmatched.

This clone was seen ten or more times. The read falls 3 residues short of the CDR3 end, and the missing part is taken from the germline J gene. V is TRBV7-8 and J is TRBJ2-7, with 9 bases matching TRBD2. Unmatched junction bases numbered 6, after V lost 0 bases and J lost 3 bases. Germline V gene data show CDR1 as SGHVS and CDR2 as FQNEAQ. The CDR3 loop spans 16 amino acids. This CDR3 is CASSLAGRGGFYEQYF. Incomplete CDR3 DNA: TGTGCCAGCAGCTTAGCAGGGCGGGGGGGCTTCTACGAG.

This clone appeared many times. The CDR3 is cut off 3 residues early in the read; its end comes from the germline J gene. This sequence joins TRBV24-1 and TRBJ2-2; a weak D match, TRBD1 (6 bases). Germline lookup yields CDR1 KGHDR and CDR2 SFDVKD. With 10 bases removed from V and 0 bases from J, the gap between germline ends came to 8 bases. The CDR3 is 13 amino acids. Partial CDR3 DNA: TGTGCCACAGGGGGTACGAACACCGGGGAG. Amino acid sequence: CATGGTNTGE. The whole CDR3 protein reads CATGGTNTGELFF.

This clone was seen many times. The sequenced part of the CDR3 DNA is TGTGCCATCAGTGGGGGCAGTAAGTACGAG. This encodes CAISGGSKYE. From start to end, the CDR3 is CAISGGSKYEQYF. The chain employs TRBV10-3 and TRBJ2-7, with TRBD1 as a possible D gene (5 bases). Read sequence stops 3 residues before the CDR3 end, and the germline J gene provides the missing end. Germline V gene lookup returns CDR1 ENHRY and CDR2 SYGVKD. There are 13 residues in the CDR3. The V gene lost 4 bases and the J gene lost 4 bases, with 11 bases spanning the gap.

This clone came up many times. The part of the CDR3 DNA that was read is TGCAGTGCTAGAGGGTTAGCGGGAGTCGTT. Protein: CSARGLAGVV. The CDR3 as a whole reads CSARGLAGVVQYF. The V call is TRBV20-1, the J call TRBJ2-4, with 9 bases fitting TRBD2. The read stops 3 residues short of the end of the CDR3; the missing end is completed from the germline J gene. CDR1 is DFQATT, CDR2 SNEGSKA, per germline (reference sequence). The CDR3 loop spans 13 amino acids.

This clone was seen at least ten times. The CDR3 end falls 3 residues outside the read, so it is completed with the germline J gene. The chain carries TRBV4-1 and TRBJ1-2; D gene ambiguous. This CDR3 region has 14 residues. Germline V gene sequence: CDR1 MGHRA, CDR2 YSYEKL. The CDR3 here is CASSQDVRIGGYTF. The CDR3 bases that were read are TGCGCCAGCAGCCAAGATGTGAGAATCGGGGGC.

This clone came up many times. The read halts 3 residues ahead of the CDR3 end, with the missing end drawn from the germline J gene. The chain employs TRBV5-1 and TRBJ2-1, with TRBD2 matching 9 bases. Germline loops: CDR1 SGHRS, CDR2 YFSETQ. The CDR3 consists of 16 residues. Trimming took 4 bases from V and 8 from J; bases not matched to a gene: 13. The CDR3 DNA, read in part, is TGCGCCAGCAGCCCGAGGGGGACTAGCATCATCGATGAG. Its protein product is CASSPRGTSIIDE. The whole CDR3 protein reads CASSPRGTSIIDEQFF.

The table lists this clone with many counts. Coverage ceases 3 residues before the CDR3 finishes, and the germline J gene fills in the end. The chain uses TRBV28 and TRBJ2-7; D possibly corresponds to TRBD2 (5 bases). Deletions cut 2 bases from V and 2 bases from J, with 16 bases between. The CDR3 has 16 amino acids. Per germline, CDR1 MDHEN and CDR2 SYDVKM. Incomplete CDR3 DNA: TGTGCCAGCAGTTTACTGGCCGGACTCGGCCCCTACGAG. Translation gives CASSLLAGLGPYE. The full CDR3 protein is CASSLLAGLGPYEQYF.

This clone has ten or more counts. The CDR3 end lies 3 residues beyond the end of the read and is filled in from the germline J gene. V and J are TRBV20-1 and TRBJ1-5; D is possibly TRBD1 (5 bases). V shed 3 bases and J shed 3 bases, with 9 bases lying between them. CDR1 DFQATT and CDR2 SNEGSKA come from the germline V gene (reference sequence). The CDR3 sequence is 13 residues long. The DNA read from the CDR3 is TGCAGTGCTAGTGGGACTGCCAATCAGCCC. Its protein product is CSASGTANQP. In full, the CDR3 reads CSASGTANQPQHF.

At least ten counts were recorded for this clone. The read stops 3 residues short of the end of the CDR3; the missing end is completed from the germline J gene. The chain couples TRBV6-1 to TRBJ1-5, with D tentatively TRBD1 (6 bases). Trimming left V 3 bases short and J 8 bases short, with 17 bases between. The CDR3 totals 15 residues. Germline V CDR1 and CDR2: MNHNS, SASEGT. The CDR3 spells CASSEEGGAGKPQHF. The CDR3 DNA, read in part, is TGTGCCAGCAGTGAGGAGGGGGGGGCAGGGAAGCCC.

CDR3 amino acids: CASSPPGTGYGQYF. The covered CDR3 bases are TGTGCCAGCTCACCCCCCGGGACAGGGTATGGT. This sequence joins TRBV18 and TRBJ2-4; 9 nucleotides align to TRBD1. The read terminates 3 residues ahead of where the CDR3 ends, so the germline J gene completes it. The CDR3 is made up of 14 amino acids. Germline CDR1 reads KGHSH; CDR2 reads LQKENI. Complete variable domain (other parts from reference TRBV18 and TRBJ2-4): NAGVMQNPRHLVRRRGQEARLRCSPMKGHSHVYWYRQLPEEGLKFMVYLQKENIIDESGMPKERFSAEFPKEGPSILRIQQVVRGDSAAYFCASSPPGTGYGQYFGAGTRLSVL.

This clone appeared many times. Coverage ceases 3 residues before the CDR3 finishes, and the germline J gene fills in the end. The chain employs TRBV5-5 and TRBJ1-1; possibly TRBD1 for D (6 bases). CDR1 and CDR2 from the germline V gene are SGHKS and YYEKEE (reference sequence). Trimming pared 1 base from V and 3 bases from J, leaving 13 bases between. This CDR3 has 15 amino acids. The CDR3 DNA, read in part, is TGTGCCAGCAGCTTGTCAACAGGGACACACACTGAA. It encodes CASSLSTGTHTE. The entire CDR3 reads CASSLSTGTHTEAFF.

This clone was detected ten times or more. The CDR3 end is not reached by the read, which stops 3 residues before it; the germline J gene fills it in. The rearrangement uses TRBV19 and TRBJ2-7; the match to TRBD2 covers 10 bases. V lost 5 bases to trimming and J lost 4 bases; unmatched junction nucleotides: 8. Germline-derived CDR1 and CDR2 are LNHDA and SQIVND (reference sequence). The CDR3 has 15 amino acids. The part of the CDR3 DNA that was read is TGTGCCAGTAGTTCTCGACTAGCGGGTGGGTACGAG. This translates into CASSSRLAGGYE. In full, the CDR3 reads CASSSRLAGGYEQYF.

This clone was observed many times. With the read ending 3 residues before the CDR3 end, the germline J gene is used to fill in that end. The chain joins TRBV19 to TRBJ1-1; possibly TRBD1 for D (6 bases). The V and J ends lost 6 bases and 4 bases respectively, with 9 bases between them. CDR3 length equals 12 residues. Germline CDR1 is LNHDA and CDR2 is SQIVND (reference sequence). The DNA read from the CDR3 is TGTGCCAGTAGACAGGGATCCACTGAA. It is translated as CASRQGSTE. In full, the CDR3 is CASRQGSTEAFF.

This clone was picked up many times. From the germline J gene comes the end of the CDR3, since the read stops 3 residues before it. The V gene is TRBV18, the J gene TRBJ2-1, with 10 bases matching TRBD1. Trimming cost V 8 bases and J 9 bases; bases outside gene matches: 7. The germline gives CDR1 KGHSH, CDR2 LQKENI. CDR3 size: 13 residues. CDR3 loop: CASADRGQGEQFF. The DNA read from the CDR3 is TGTGCCAGCGCAGACAGGGGGCAGGGTGAG. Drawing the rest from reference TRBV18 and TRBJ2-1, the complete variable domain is NAGVMQNPRHLVRRRGQEARLRCSPMKGHSHVYWYRQLPEEGLKFMVYLQKENIIDESGMPKERFSAEFPKEGPSILRIQQVVRGDSAAYFCASADRGQGEQFFGPGTRLTVL.

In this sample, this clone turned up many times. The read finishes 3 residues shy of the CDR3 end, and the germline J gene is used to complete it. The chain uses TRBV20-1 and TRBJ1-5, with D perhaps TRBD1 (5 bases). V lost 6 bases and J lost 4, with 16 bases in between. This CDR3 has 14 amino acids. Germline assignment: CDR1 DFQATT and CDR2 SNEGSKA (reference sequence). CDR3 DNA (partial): TGCAGTGCAAGGGGAGGAACACTAAATCAGCCC. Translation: CSARGGTLNQP. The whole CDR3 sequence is CSARGGTLNQPQHF.

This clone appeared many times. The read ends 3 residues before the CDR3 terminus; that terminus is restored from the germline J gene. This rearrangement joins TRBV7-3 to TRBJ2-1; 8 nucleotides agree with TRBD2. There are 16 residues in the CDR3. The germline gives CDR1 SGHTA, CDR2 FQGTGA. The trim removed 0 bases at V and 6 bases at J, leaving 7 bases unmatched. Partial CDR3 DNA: TGTGCCAGCAGCTTAACCGGCGGGGGGACAAGCAATGAG. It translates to CASSLTGGGTSNE. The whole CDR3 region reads CASSLTGGGTSNEQFF.

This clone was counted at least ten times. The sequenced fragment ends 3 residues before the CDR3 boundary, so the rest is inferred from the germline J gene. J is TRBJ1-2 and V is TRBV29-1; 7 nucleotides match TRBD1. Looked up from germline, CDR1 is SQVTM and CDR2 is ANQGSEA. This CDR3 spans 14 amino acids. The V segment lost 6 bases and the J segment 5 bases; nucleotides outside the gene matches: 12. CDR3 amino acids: CSVAEGAKVYGYTF. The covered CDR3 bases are TGCAGCGTCGCTGAGGGGGCCAAAGTGTATGGC.